This T cell receptor beta chain was recorded in a study of cytomegalovirus exposure and HLA in healthy donors. PCR used 60 Vbeta primers and 13 Jbeta primers. Some clones are missing from TCRdb's copy, which holds only in-frame ones; the method was immunoSEQ multiplex PCR. Seen here are roughly 110,000 clones, 75% observed once, and the top ten hold 2.5% to 3%. This clone has only a few counts. The antigen is undetermined. Study results and limitations: Information on immune exposure was restricted to one variable (CMV serostatus). Later analysis demonstrated an association between a missense DCLRE1C variant and TCR beta V- and J-gene trimming. In an earlier analysis, about 87% or about 30%: the productive usage of most TCR beta V segments.

The CDR3 is made up of 14 amino acids. Germline V lookup: CDR1 MNHEY, CDR2 SVGAGI. J was trimmed by 3 bases and V by 6 bases; bases with no gene match: 3. Input material: PBMCs. The origin of this receptor is a male donor in good health and CMV-seropositive. V and J are TRBV6-5 and TRBJ1-5, with 9 bases that match TRBD1. CDR3 bases: TGTGCCAGCAGAGGACAGGGGATCAATCAGCCCCAGCATTTT. Translated: CASRGQGINQPQHF.